One and the same sample provided the 29 T cell receptor beta chains below, sequenced in a study of OX40 agonist ivuxolimab in advanced cancers. Libraries came from the immunoSEQ multiplex PCR assay. Imported from immuneACCESS, the table was reduced by TCRdb to in-frame sequences with V and J called. These copies leave out some clones; in studies compared against another copy, an unresolved V gene accounts for under half, and the cause of the remainder is not known. For this sample the table gives under 25,000 clones, of which over 75% were detected only once. The top ten constitute roughly 29% of the sample. The material was CD4+ or CD8+ T cells sorted from blood, obtained in a trial of the OX40 agonist ivuxolimab. The receptors here all came from an adult with an advanced solid tumor such as melanoma, head and neck, liver or kidney cancer.

The CDR3 protein is CASSQDFGQLTYEQYF. DNA of the CDR3: TGCGCCAGCAGCCAAGATTTCGGGCAACTAACCTACGAGCAGTACTTC. The gene calls are TRBV4-3 and TRBJ2-7; D is ambiguous. Trimming took off 0 bases at V and 2 bases at J, with 14 bases between the two ends. Germline loops: CDR1 LGHNA, CDR2 YSLEER. The CDR3 is made up of 16 amino acids.

This clone has just one count. This chain joins TRBV7-3 and TRBJ1-5; no reliable D call. V was trimmed by 7 bases and J by 4 bases, leaving 14 bases between them. The CDR3 spans 14 residues. Germline V gene data show CDR1 as SGHTA and CDR2 as FQGTGA. The chain's CDR3 is CASIGFWSNQPQHF. The DNA of the CDR3 is TGTGCCAGCATAGGGTTTTGGAGTAATCAGCCCCAGCATTTT.

This clone was counted between two and nine times. The CDR3 DNA reads as TGTGCCAGCAGCTTAGCGAACATGGAGGCCTACAATGAGCAGTTCTTC. Its protein product is CASSLANMEAYNEQFF. The chain couples TRBV7-9 to TRBJ2-1; TRBD2 is a possible D gene (5 bases). The V end lost 0 bases, the J end lost 2 bases, and 11 bases lay between the germline ends. Germline-derived CDR1 and CDR2 are SEHNR and FQNEAQ (reference sequence). The CDR3 has 16 amino acids.

The chain couples TRBV18 to TRBJ2-7; TRBD2 agrees at 10 bases. Trimming at V came to 2 bases and at J to 5 bases, leaving 9 bases not matched to a gene. Germline loops: CDR1 KGHSH, CDR2 LQKENI. This CDR3 contains 16 residues. The CDR3 is CASSPTGLASIDEQYF. The CDR3 DNA follows: TGTGCCAGCTCACCAACGGGACTAGCGTCCATCGACGAGCAGTACTTC.

The chain recombines TRBV7-9 with TRBJ2-5; 10 bases are shared with TRBD1. The J call could be wrong; TRBJ2-7 is a better fit for the DNA end. The CDR3 sequence is 13 residues long. Germline loops: CDR1 SEHNR, CDR2 FQNEAQ (reference sequence). The CDR3 is CASSWTGGYEQYF. Here the CDR3 DNA reads TGTGCCAGCAGTTGGACAGGGGGCTACGAGCAGTACTTC.

This clone was seen once. The rearrangement links TRBV11-1 to TRBJ1-3; D might be TRBD1 (5 bases). The CDR3 contains 14 residues. Germline V lookup: CDR1 SGHAT, CDR2 FQDESV (reference sequence). Trimming removed 5 bases at V and 0 bases at J, with 8 bases between. CDR3 sequence (DNA): TGTGCCAGCAGCACGGGACTCTCTGGAAACACCATATATTTT. Protein sequence: CASSTGLSGNTIYF.

The rearrangement links TRBV5-1 to TRBJ2-1; TRBD2 aligns across 9 bases. In germline, CDR1 is SGHRS, CDR2 YFSETQ. J gave up 6 bases and V 5 bases, and 6 bases lay outside the gene matches. CDR3 length equals 14 residues. CDR3 in DNA: TGCGCCAGCAGTTTTTTGCGGGAGGGCAATGAGCAGTTCTTC. It specifies CASSFLREGNEQFF.

This clone was seen only a few times. This rearrangement joins TRBV19 to TRBJ1-6; D is undetermined. The CDR3 contains 14 residues. Germline CDR1 and CDR2: LNHDA and SQIVND (reference sequence). V was cut by 7 bases and J by 8 bases, with 15 bases left in between. The CDR3 DNA follows: TGTGCCAGTAACGTCGGACGGATTGATTCACCCCTCCACTTT. It yields the protein CASNVGRIDSPLHF.

V is TRBV7-6 and J is TRBJ2-3, with unresolved D. The germline CDR1 and CDR2 sequences are SGHVS and FNYEAQ. The ends were cut back, 5 bases at V and 0 bases at J, with 15 bases in the middle. The CDR3 has 16 residues. Here the CDR3 DNA reads TGTGCCAGCAGCCTCCCGGCATCCCCTAGCACAGATACGCAGTATTTT. Amino acid sequence: CASSLPASPSTDTQYF. The complete variable domain, with remaining parts taken from reference TRBV7-6 and TRBJ2-3, reads GAGVSQSPRYKVTKRGQDVALRCDPISGHVSLYWYRQALGQGPEFLTYFNYEAQQDKSGLPNDRFSAERPEGSISTLTIQRTEQRDSAMYRCASSLPASPSTDTQYFGPGTRLTVL.

The chain employs TRBV7-2 and TRBJ2-4; the match to TRBD2 covers 11 bases. This CDR3 is built from 15 residues. J was trimmed by 8 bases and V by 5 bases; bases with no gene match: 8. Looked up from germline, CDR1 is SGHTA and CDR2 is FQGNSA. The CDR3 is CASSPTGTSGDIQYF. As DNA, the CDR3 is TGTGCCAGCAGCCCAACCGGGACTAGCGGAGACATTCAGTACTTC.

The chain employs TRBV7-8 and TRBJ2-7; 10 bases match TRBD1. Germline lookup yields CDR1 SGHVS and CDR2 FQNEAQ. This CDR3 contains 15 residues. The V segment lost 2 bases and the J segment 2 bases; nucleotides outside the gene matches: 3. The CDR3 DNA follows: TGTGCCAGCAGCTTATCCGGGACAGGGGCCTACGAGCAGTACTTC. The encoded protein is CASSLSGTGAYEQYF. The whole variable domain, filled in from reference TRBV7-8 and TRBJ2-7, reads GAGVSQSPRYKVAKRGQDVALRCDPISGHVSLFWYQQALGQGPEFLTYFQNEAQLDKSGLPSDRFFAERPEGSVSTLKIQRTQQEDSAVYLCASSLSGTGAYEQYFGPGTRLTVT.

The V call is TRBV5-6, the J call TRBJ1-1, with 7 bases lining up with TRBD1. V lost 4 bases, J lost 0 bases, and 6 bases stayed unmatched. The germline gives CDR1 SGHDT, CDR2 YYEEEE. The CDR3 loop spans 15 amino acids. This CDR3 is CASSEDRRLNTEAFF. The DNA of the CDR3 is TGTGCCAGCAGCGAGGACAGGCGCCTGAACACTGAAGCTTTCTTT.

In this sample, this clone turned up once. The CDR3 spells CASSLGGGPYNEQFF. DNA for the CDR3: TGTGCCAGCAGCCTGGGGGGAGGACCCTACAATGAGCAGTTCTTC. The chain combines TRBV9 with TRBJ2-1; possibly TRBD2 for D (6 bases). The V end was cut by 4 bases, the J end by 2 bases, with 13 bases between. Germline loops: CDR1 SGDLS, CDR2 YYNGEE. The CDR3 length is 15 residues.

The chain is built from TRBV19 and TRBJ1-5, with D perhaps TRBD1 (6 bases). The germline CDR1 and CDR2 sequences are LNHDA and SQIVND (reference sequence). The CDR3 contains 14 residues. V was pared by 5 bases and J by 5 bases, with 13 bases between. The CDR3 sequence is CASSLGQSYQPQHF. The CDR3 DNA reads as TGTGCCAGTAGTCTCGGACAGAGTTATCAGCCCCAGCATTTT.

The chain employs TRBV5-1 and TRBJ1-1; 8 positions match TRBD1. Per germline, CDR1 SGHRS and CDR2 YFSETQ. The V gene end was trimmed by 4 bases and the J gene end by 1 base; junction bases not matched to a gene: 9. The CDR3 is 16 residues long. CDR3 protein: CASSPYWGTGNTEAFF. CDR3 in DNA: TGCGCCAGCAGCCCGTATTGGGGGACAGGGAACACTGAAGCTTTCTTT.

The chain carries TRBV2 and TRBJ1-5, with D possibly matching TRBD1 (6 bases). This CDR3 is built from 16 residues. V shed 1 base and J shed 2 bases, with 12 bases lying between them. The germline CDR1 and CDR2 sequences are SNHLY and FYNNEI. The DNA for the CDR3 is TGTGCCAGCAGTGAAGGAGGGGCAGGGGGCAATCAGCCCCAGCATTTT. This codes for CASSEGGAGGNQPQHF.

The gene calls are TRBV5-8 and TRBJ2-7; 10 nucleotides line up with TRBD2. V lost 0 bases, J lost 2 bases, and 8 bases stayed unmatched. CDR1 and CDR2 from the germline V gene are SGHTS and YDEGEE. The CDR3 contains 17 residues. The CDR3 bases are TGTGCCAGCAGCTTGGGTTCAAGACTAGCGGGTACCTACGAGCAGTACTTC. Residues: CASSLGSRLAGTYEQYF.

The CDR3 region is CASSLRPPAGNTYEQYF. CDR3 DNA sequence: TGTGCCAGCAGTTTACGCCCCCCGGCAGGAAATACTTACGAGCAGTACTTC. V usage is TRBV27 and J usage is TRBJ2-7, with D uncertain. CDR1 MNHEY and CDR2 SMNVEV come from the germline V gene (reference sequence). V dropped 2 bases and J dropped 4 bases, with 21 bases sitting between them. CDR3 length: 17 amino acids.

This clone counts as medium-sized. The chain couples TRBV27 to TRBJ1-1; D gene ambiguous. The CDR3 extends over 15 amino acids. Germline V gives CDR1 MNHEY, CDR2 SMNVEV (reference sequence). V shed 8 bases and J shed 5 bases, with 21 bases lying between them. The chain's CDR3 is CASHLGLGLGTEAFF. The CDR3 nucleotides read TGTGCCAGCCACCTTGGACTCGGGTTGGGGACTGAAGCTTTCTTT.

The rearrangement links TRBV5-6 to TRBJ1-2; 9 bases are shared with TRBD1. The CDR3 sequence is 14 residues long. V shed 2 bases, J shed 7 bases, and the junction held 6 bases outside the gene matches. Germline CDR1 and CDR2: SGHDT and YYEEEE. The CDR3 protein is CASSFPGQGLGYTF. CDR3 in DNA: TGTGCCAGCAGCTTTCCGGGACAGGGTCTTGGCTACACCTTC.

The gene calls are TRBV7-9 and TRBJ2-7; TRBD2 might be the D (7 bases). This CDR3 contains 14 residues. Trimming took 5 bases from V and 3 from J, leaving 14 bases between them. CDR1 and CDR2 from the germline V gene are SEHNR and FQNEAQ (reference sequence). DNA of the CDR3: TGTGCCAGCAGCCTGGGGGGGCTTTTCTACGAGCAGTACTTC. Its protein product is CASSLGGLFYEQYF.

This clone was picked up one time. The chain carries TRBV6-5 and TRBJ2-5; 12 bases match TRBD2. Germline CDR1 MNHEY, CDR2 SVGAGI. The CDR3 length is 12 residues. V dropped 10 bases and J dropped 5; count of bases not matched to a gene: 2. For the CDR3, the DNA is TGTGCCACGGGACTAGCGGGTGAGACCCAGTACTTC. Its translation: CATGLAGETQYF.

This clone was detected once. V and J are TRBV5-4 and TRBJ2-3; 11 nucleotides line up with TRBD2. The CDR3 contains 17 residues. After removal of 3 bases from V and 6 bases from J, the junction contained 12 bases not matched to a gene. CDR1 SGHNT and CDR2 YYREEE come from the germline V gene (reference sequence). The DNA for the CDR3 is TGTGCCAGCAGCTCCCCGACTAGCGGGATAACCGGGGATACGCAGTATTTT. It yields the protein CASSSPTSGITGDTQYF. Looking up the rest from reference TRBV5-4 and TRBJ2-3 gives the full variable domain: ETGVTQSPTHLIKTRGQQVTLRCSSQSGHNTVSWYQQALGQGPQFIFQYYREEENGRGNFPPRFSGLQFPNYSSELNVNALELDDSALYLCASSSPTSGITGDTQYFGPGTRLTVL.

This clone was observed a few times. This chain uses TRBV28 with TRBJ2-7, with 7 bases lining up with TRBD2. Germline CDR1 MDHEN, CDR2 SYDVKM. The J segment lost 3 bases and the V segment lost 8 bases, leaving 10 bases of the junction unmatched. There are 14 residues in the CDR3. The CDR3 sequence: CASGGAGGSYEQYF. CDR3 DNA: TGTGCCAGCGGTGGCGCAGGCGGGAGCTACGAGCAGTACTTC.

In DNA form, the CDR3 reads TGTGCCAGCAGTTACGAACAGCTCACAGATACGCAGTATTTT. It is translated as CASSYEQLTDTQYF. This sequence joins TRBV6-5 and TRBJ2-3; no clear D. Trimming took off 2 bases at V and 2 bases at J, with 8 bases between the two ends. The V gene's germline CDR1 is MNHEY and CDR2 SVGAGI. The CDR3 runs 14 residues.

The chain is built from TRBV9 and TRBJ2-2; 9 bases line up with TRBD2. The CDR3 totals 17 residues. The ends lost 2 bases at V and 3 bases at J; junction bases unmatched: 8. From germline, CDR1 is SGDLS and CDR2 YYNGEE. The CDR3 DNA is TGTGCCAGCAGCGTTCCTCCCAGCGGGGGGCACACCGGGGAGCTGTTTTTT. It codes for CASSVPPSGGHTGELFF.

This clone was counted once. Here the CDR3 DNA reads TGTGCCAGCCGGCCCGGACAGCTAATAACCTACGAGCAGTACTTC. Residues: CASRPGQLITYEQYF. The chain joins TRBV5-8 to TRBJ2-7; tentatively, D is TRBD1 (6 bases). CDR1 is SGHTS, CDR2 YDEGEE, per germline. The CDR3 runs to 15 residues. V lost 7 bases and J 2 bases, leaving 19 bases between the germline ends.

V and J are TRBV28 and TRBJ1-1; 12 bases agree with TRBD1. This CDR3 is 15 amino acids long. Germline-derived CDR1 and CDR2 are MDHEN and SYDVKM. With V trimmed by 5 bases and J by 4 bases, 5 bases remained unmatched. The CDR3 nucleotides read TGTGCCAGCAGTGGGACAGGGGGCTTCGGCACTGAAGCTTTCTTT. Translation: CASSGTGGFGTEAFF.

The chain combines TRBV6-5 with TRBJ1-3; D gene uncertain. Germline CDR1 is MNHEY and CDR2 is SVGAGI. CDR3 length: 15 residues. V dropped 2 bases and J dropped 0 bases, with 8 bases sitting between them. CDR3 bases: TGTGCCAGCAGTTACGGTTACCACTCTGGAAACACCATATATTTT. Its protein is CASSYGYHSGNTIYF.